This is a list of T cell receptor beta chains from one sample in a study of OX40 agonist ivuxolimab in advanced cancers. Sequencing used immunoSEQ multiplex PCR; TCRdb keeps in-frame clones, though not all of them. This table holds around 85,000 clones, 75% to 95% found once. The sequencing here drew on CD4+ or CD8+ T cells sorted from blood, taken in a trial of the OX40 agonist ivuxolimab. These receptors were collected from an adult with an advanced solid tumor such as melanoma, head and neck, liver or kidney cancer. Each CDR3 is given with its conserved first and last residue. A D gene is named only where the DNA matches it firmly. Not every row has a clone size; where given, it reads once, few, many or a size class.

d_gene: TRBD2; j_gene: TRBJ2-3; v_gene: TRBV6-1; abundance: .; CDR3aa: CASIREADTQYF; CDR3nt: TGTGCCAGCATCCGGGAGGCAGATACGCAGTATTTT
d_gene: .; j_gene: TRBJ1-2; v_gene: TRBV2; abundance: .; CDR3aa: CASRAPYGYTF; CDR3nt: TGTGCCAGCAGGGCTCCCTATGGCTACACCTTC
d_gene: .; j_gene: TRBJ1-5; v_gene: TRBV28; abundance: few; CDR3aa: CASSLAQGVGQPQHF; CDR3nt: TGTGCCAGCAGTTTAGCGCAGGGAGTGGGTCAGCCCCAGCATTTT
d_gene: .; j_gene: TRBJ2-7; v_gene: TRBV30; abundance: .; CDR3aa: CAWNIGLEQYF; CDR3nt: TGTGCCTGGAACATCGGCCTAGAGCAGTACTTC
d_gene: .; j_gene: TRBJ1-5; v_gene: TRBV6-1; abundance: .; CDR3aa: CASSDLEGFQPQHF; CDR3nt: TGTGCCAGCAGTGACTTGGAGGGGTTTCAGCCCCAGCATTTT
d_gene: TRBD1; j_gene: TRBJ1-2; v_gene: TRBV28; abundance: once; CDR3aa: CASSFTQGQGYYGYTF; CDR3nt: TGTGCCAGCAGTTTTACACAGGGGCAGGGGTACTATGGCTACACCTTC
d_gene: .; j_gene: TRBJ1-2; v_gene: TRBV4-1; abundance: .; CDR3aa: CASSQDVGGAFGYTF; CDR3nt: TGCGCCAGCAGCCAAGACGTTGGGGGCGCGTTTGGCTACACCTTC
d_gene: TRBD2; j_gene: TRBJ2-1; v_gene: TRBV9; abundance: .; CDR3aa: CASSSGTSGTYNEQFF; CDR3nt: TGTGCCAGCAGCTCCGGGACTAGCGGGACCTACAATGAGCAGTTCTTC
d_gene: .; j_gene: TRBJ1-1; v_gene: TRBV28; abundance: .; CDR3aa: CASSLRTTNTEAFF; CDR3nt: TGTGCCAGCAGTTTAAGGACAACAAACACTGAAGCTTTCTTT
d_gene: .; j_gene: TRBJ2-1; v_gene: TRBV7-2; abundance: .; CDR3aa: CASSSRGTHSYNEQFF; CDR3nt: TGTGCCAGCAGCTCGCGGGGAACTCACTCCTACAATGAGCAGTTCTTC
d_gene: .; j_gene: TRBJ2-5; v_gene: TRBV5-4; abundance: .; CDR3aa: CASSSTGNLETQYF; CDR3nt: TGTGCCAGCAGCTCCACAGGGAATCTCGAGACCCAGTACTTC
d_gene: .; j_gene: TRBJ1-2; v_gene: TRBV5-1; abundance: .; CDR3aa: CASSLRSGLNYGYTF; CDR3nt: TGCGCCAGCAGCTTGCGCAGTGGCCTGAACTATGGCTACACCTTC
d_gene: .; j_gene: TRBJ1-2; v_gene: TRBV28; abundance: .; CDR3aa: CASSPTGILNYGYTF; CDR3nt: TGTGCCAGCAGTCCCACAGGGATCCTAAACTATGGCTACACCTTC
d_gene: TRBD2; j_gene: TRBJ2-2; v_gene: TRBV9; abundance: few; CDR3aa: CASSVFRGDTGELFF; CDR3nt: TGTGCCAGCAGCGTTTTCCGGGGGGACACCGGGGAGCTGTTTTTT
d_gene: TRBD1; j_gene: TRBJ1-5; v_gene: TRBV15; abundance: .; CDR3aa: CATSRDWDRAPYQPQHF; CDR3nt: TGTGCCACCAGCAGAGACTGGGACAGGGCCCCCTATCAGCCCCAGCATTTT
d_gene: .; j_gene: TRBJ1-6; v_gene: TRBV6-5; abundance: .; CDR3aa: CASSYGQSVSPLHF; CDR3nt: TGTGCCAGCAGTTACGGACAGTCGGTTTCACCCCTCCACTTT
d_gene: TRBD1; j_gene: TRBJ2-7; v_gene: TRBV5-1; abundance: .; CDR3aa: CASSLEITQGEASYEQYF; CDR3nt: TGCGCCAGCAGCTTGGAGATAACCCAGGGGGAAGCGTCCTACGAGCAGTACTTC
d_gene: .; j_gene: TRBJ2-3; v_gene: TRBV7-9; abundance: .; CDR3aa: CASSLAYGGGDTDTQYF; CDR3nt: TGTGCCAGCAGCTTAGCGTATGGGGGAGGAGACACAGATACGCAGTATTTT
d_gene: TRBD2; j_gene: TRBJ2-2; v_gene: TRBV2; abundance: .; CDR3aa: CASTLLAGTSGGGGPANTGELFF; CDR3nt: TGTGCCAGCACTCTCCTGGCCGGGACTAGCGGGGGAGGAGGCCCCGCGAACACCGGGGAGCTGTTTTTT
d_gene: .; j_gene: TRBJ2-1; v_gene: TRBV6-5; abundance: .; CDR3aa: CASSSQVYNEQFF; CDR3nt: TGTGCCAGCAGTTCACAGGTCTACAATGAGCAGTTCTTC
d_gene: TRBD1; j_gene: TRBJ1-1; v_gene: TRBV28; abundance: .; CDR3aa: CASSSPWEDRGHTEAFF; CDR3nt: TGTGCCAGCAGTTCTCCTTGGGAAGACAGGGGGCACACTGAAGCTTTCTTT
d_gene: .; j_gene: TRBJ1-3; v_gene: TRBV4-3; abundance: .; CDR3aa: CASSQDTSSSGNTIYF; CDR3nt: TGCGCCAGCAGCCAAGACACATCGTCCTCTGGAAACACCATATATTTT
d_gene: .; j_gene: TRBJ1-2; v_gene: TRBV28; abundance: .; CDR3aa: CASSLQGFFGYTF; CDR3nt: TGTGCCAGCAGTTTACAGGGGTTTTTTGGCTACACCTTC
d_gene: TRBD2; j_gene: TRBJ2-3; v_gene: TRBV10-3; abundance: .; CDR3aa: CAISELGLAGTDTQYF; CDR3nt: TGTGCCATCAGTGAGCTTGGACTAGCGGGCACAGATACGCAGTATTTT
d_gene: .; j_gene: TRBJ2-7; v_gene: TRBV14; abundance: .; CDR3aa: CASSQDLSSVSEVYEQYF; CDR3nt: TGTGCCAGCAGCCAAGATCTGAGTAGCGTCAGCGAGGTCTACGAGCAGTACTTC
d_gene: .; j_gene: TRBJ2-5; v_gene: TRBV28; abundance: .; CDR3aa: CASSLGTEVLTETQYF; CDR3nt: TGTGCCAGCAGTTTAGGGACGGAGGTCCTGACGGAGACCCAGTACTTC
d_gene: .; j_gene: TRBJ1-1; v_gene: TRBV6-5; abundance: .; CDR3aa: CASSYIPVTEAFF; CDR3nt: TGTGCCAGCAGTTACATTCCAGTCACTGAAGCTTTCTTT
d_gene: .; j_gene: TRBJ1-5; v_gene: TRBV7-6; abundance: .; CDR3aa: CASSASNQPQHF; CDR3nt: TGTGCCAGCAGCGCAAGCAATCAGCCCCAGCATTTT
d_gene: TRBD2; j_gene: TRBJ2-1; v_gene: TRBV29-1; abundance: .; CDR3aa: CSVEAPSGAGGEQFF; CDR3nt: TGCAGCGTTGAAGCCCCTAGCGGGGCGGGGGGGGAGCAGTTCTTC